One and the same sample provided the 3 T cell receptor beta chains below, sequenced in a study of blood T cell repertoires in COVID-19. Measured with immunoSEQ multiplex PCR; TCRdb has only the in-frame clones, and not every one. The sample has under 300,000 clones; approximately 85% are singletons. The sequencing input was peripheral blood. The origin of the receptors is a woman under 40 with acute or convalescent COVID-19.

This clone is a singleton in its sample. CDR3 nucleotide sequence: TGTGCCAGCAGCAAGAGACAGGGGAATGGAGAAGAGACCCAGTACTTC. This encodes CASSKRQGNGEETQYF. This chain connects TRBV9 to TRBJ2-5; TRBD1 aligns across 8 bases. This CDR3 has 16 amino acids. V gave up 4 bases and J gave up 3 bases; unmatched junction bases: 11. From germline, CDR1 is SGDLS and CDR2 YYNGEE.

The V gene is TRBV7-2, the J gene TRBJ2-1; 7 positions agree with TRBD1. The length of the CDR3 is 15 residues. The trim removed 5 bases at V and 0 bases at J, leaving 4 bases unmatched. Germline V gene sequence: CDR1 SGHTA, CDR2 FQGNSA. CDR3 bases: TGTGCCAGCAGCAAAAGGGGGCGCTCCTACAATGAGCAGTTCTTC. This encodes CASSKRGRSYNEQFF.

This chain links TRBV30 with TRBJ2-1; TRBD2 aligns across 10 bases. Unmatched junction bases numbered 13, after V lost 2 bases and J lost 9 bases. The CDR3 sequence is 16 residues long. CDR1 and CDR2 from the germline V gene are GTSNPN and SVGIG (reference sequence). CDR3 region: CAWSQQAGGPVGEQFF. CDR3 DNA: TGTGCCTGGAGTCAGCAAGCGGGAGGGCCCGTCGGTGAGCAGTTCTTC.